Presented here are 4 T cell receptor beta chains from one specimen sequenced in a study of CD8 T cells in ankylosing spondylitis. TCRdb processed the 5' RACE reads anew with MiXCR; each CDR3 protein has one entry. The sample carries 160,000 or so distinct CDR3 sequences, approximately 10% recorded once. Sequenced input: blood, either unsorted or a sorted T cell fraction (not recorded which). The receptors here all came from a female donor with ankylosing spondylitis or in good health (not recorded which).

This clonotype has only a few counts. The CDR3 DNA follows: TGTGCCTGGAGTGAAGCTGTCTCCGGGGCCCAGTACTTC. Protein sequence: CAWSEAVSGAQYF. V gene TRBV30 combines with J gene TRBJ2-5; the D gene is possibly TRBD2 (5 bases). Germline loops: CDR1 GTSNPN, CDR2 SVGIG (reference sequence). The CDR3 consists of 13 residues. Between the trimmed V and J ends, which lost 1 base and 9 bases, there was a span of 15 bases.

This clonotype was found a few times. The V and J genes are TRBV6-2 or TRBV6-3 and TRBJ1-2; TRBD1 matches at 8 bases. Germline CDR1 and CDR2: MNHEY and SVGEGT. After removal of 2 bases from V and 0 bases from J, the junction contained 2 bases not matched to a gene. The CDR3 is 15 residues long. The CDR3 coding sequence is TGTGCCAGCAGTTACAAGGACAGGGCTAACTATGGCTACACCTTC. It encodes CASSYKDRANYGYTF.

The CDR3: CASSQGRVSEQFF. The CDR3 nucleotides read TGTGCCAGCAGTCAAGGGCGTGTGAGTGAGCAGTTCTTC. The chain carries TRBV7-9 and TRBJ2-1; no reliable D call. The CDR3 covers 13 residues. In germline, CDR1 is SEHNR, CDR2 FQNEAQ (reference sequence). V shed 6 bases and J shed 9 bases, with 15 bases lying between them.

Ten or more counts support this clonotype. This chain connects TRBV7-6 to TRBJ2-3; D uncertain. Trimming took 5 bases from V and 5 from J, leaving 14 bases between them. The CDR3 has 14 amino acids. Germline V gives CDR1 SGHVS, CDR2 FNYEAQ. CDR3 sequence: CASSPTATGDTQYF. CDR3 coding DNA: TGTGCCAGCAGCCCTACAGCAACTGGAGATACGCAGTATTTT.